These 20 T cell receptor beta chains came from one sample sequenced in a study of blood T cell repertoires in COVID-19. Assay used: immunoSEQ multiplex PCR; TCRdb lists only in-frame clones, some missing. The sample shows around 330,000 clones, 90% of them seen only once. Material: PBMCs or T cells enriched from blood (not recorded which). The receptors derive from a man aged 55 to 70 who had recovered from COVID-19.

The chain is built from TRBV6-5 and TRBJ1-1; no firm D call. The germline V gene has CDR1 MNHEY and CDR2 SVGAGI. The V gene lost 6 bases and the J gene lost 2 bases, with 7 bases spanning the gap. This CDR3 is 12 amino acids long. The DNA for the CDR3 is TGTGCCAGCAGGTCTTTCAACACTGAAGCTTTCTTT. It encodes CASRSFNTEAFF.

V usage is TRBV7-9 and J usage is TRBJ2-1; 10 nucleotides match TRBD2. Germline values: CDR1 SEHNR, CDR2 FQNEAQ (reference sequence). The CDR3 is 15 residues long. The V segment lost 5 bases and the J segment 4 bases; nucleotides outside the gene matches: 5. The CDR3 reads CASSATSGSYNEQFF. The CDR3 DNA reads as TGTGCCAGCAGCGCGACTAGCGGGTCGTACAATGAGCAGTTCTTC.

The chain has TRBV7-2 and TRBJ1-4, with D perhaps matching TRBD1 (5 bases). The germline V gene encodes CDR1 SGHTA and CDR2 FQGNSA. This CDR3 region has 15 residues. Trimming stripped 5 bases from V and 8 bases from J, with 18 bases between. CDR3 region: CASSPYPGPREKLFF. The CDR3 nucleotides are TGTGCCAGCAGCCCCTACCCAGGGCCTAGGGAAAAACTGTTTTTT. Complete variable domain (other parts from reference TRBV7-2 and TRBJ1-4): GAGVSQSPSNKVTEKGKDVELRCDPISGHTALYWYRQSLGQGLEFLIYFQGNSAPDKSGLPSDRFSAERTGGSVSTLTIQRTQQEDSAVYLCASSPYPGPREKLFFGSGTQLSVL.

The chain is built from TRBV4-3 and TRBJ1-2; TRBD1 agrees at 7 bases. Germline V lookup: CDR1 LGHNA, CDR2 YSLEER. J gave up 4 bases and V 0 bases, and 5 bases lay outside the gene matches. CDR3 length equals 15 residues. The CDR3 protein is CASSQDWGQPYGYTF. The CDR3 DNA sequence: TGCGCCAGCAGCCAAGACTGGGGACAGCCCTATGGCTACACCTTC.

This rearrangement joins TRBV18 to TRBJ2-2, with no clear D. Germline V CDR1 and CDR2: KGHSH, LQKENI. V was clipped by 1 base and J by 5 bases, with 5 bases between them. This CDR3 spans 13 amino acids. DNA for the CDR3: TGTGCCAGCTCACCACGGCTTACCGGGGAGCTGTTTTTT. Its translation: CASSPRLTGELFF. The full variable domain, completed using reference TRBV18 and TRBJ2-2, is NAGVMQNPRHLVRRRGQEARLRCSPMKGHSHVYWYRQLPEEGLKFMVYLQKENIIDESGMPKERFSAEFPKEGPSILRIQQVVRGDSAAYFCASSPRLTGELFFGEGSRLTVL.

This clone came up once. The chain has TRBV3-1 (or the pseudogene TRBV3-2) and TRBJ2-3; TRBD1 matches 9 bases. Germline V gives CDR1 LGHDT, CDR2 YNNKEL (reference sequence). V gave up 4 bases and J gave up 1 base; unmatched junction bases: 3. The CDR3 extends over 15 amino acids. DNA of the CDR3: TGTGCCAGCAGCCCGTGGACAGGGGGCACAGATACGCAGTATTTT. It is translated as CASSPWTGGTDTQYF.

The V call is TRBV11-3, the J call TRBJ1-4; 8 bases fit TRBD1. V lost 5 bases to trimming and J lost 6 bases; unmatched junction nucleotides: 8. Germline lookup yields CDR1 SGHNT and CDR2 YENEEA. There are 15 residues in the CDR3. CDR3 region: CASSPPDRGHEKLFF. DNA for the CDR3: TGTGCCAGCAGCCCCCCAGACAGGGGTCATGAAAAACTGTTTTTT.

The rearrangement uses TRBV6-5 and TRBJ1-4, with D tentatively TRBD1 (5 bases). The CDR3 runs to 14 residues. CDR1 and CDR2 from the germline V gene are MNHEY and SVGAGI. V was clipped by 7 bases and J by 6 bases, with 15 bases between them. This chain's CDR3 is CASTLSRADEKLFF. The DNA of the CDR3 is TGTGCCAGCACCCTCTCCAGGGCCGATGAAAAACTGTTTTTT.

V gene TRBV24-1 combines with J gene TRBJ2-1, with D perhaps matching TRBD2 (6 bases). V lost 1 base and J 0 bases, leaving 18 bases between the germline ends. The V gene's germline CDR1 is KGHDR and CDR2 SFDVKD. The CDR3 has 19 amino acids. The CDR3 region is CATSDLAQGSGSSYNEQFF. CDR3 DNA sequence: TGTGCCACCAGTGATTTAGCCCAGGGTAGCGGTAGCTCCTACAATGAGCAGTTCTTC.

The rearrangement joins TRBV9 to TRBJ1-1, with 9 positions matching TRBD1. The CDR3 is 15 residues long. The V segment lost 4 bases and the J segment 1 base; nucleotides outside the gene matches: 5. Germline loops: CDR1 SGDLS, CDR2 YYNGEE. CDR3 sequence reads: CASSTQGQGNTEAFF. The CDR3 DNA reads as TGTGCCAGCAGCACACAGGGACAGGGGAACACTGAAGCTTTCTTT. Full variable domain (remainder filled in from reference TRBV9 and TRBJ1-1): DSGVTQTPKHLITATGQRVTLRCSPRSGDLSVYWYQQSLDQGLQFLIQYYNGEERAKGNILERFSAQQFPDLHSELNLSSLELGDSALYFCASSTQGQGNTEAFFGQGTRLTVV.

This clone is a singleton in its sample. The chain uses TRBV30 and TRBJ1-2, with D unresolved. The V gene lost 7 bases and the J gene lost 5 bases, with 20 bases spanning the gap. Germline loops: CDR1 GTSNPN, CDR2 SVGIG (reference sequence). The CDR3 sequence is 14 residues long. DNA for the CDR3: TGTGCCTACTCGGGGAGGCTCTGGCATTATGGCTACACCTTC. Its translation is CAYSGRLWHYGYTF.

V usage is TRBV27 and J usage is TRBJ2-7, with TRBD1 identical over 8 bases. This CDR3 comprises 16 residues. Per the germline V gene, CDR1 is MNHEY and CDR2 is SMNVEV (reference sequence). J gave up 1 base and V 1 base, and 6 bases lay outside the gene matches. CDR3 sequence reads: CASSLLGQEKSYEQYF. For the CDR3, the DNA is TGTGCCAGCAGTTTATTGGGACAGGAGAAATCCTACGAGCAGTACTTC.

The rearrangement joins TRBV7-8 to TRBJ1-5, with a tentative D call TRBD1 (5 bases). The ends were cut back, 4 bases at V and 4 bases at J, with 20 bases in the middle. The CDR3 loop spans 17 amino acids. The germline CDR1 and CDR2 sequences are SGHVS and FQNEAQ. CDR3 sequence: CASSSGARRGGNQPQHF. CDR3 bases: TGTGCCAGCAGCTCCGGGGCCCGTAGGGGAGGAAATCAGCCCCAGCATTTT.

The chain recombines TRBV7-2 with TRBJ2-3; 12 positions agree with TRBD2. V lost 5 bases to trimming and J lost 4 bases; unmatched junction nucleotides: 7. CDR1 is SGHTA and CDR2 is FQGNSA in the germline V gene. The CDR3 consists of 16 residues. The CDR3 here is CASSGPTSGSPDTQYF. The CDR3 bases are TGTGCCAGCAGCGGCCCGACTAGCGGGAGCCCAGATACGCAGTATTTT.

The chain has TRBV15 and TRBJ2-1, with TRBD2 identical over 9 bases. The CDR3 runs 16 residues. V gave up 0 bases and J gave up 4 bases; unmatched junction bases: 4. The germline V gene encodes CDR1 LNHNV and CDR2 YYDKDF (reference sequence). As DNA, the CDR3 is TGTGCCACCAGCAGAGAGAGCGGGGGGCCTTACAATGAGCAGTTCTTC. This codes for CATSRESGGPYNEQFF.

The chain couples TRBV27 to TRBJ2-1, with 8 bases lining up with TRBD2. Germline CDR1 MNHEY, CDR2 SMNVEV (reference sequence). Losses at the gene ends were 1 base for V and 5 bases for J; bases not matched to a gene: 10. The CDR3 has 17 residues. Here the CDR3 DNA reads TGTGCCAGCAGTTTATGGCAGACTAGCGCCTCTAACAATGAGCAGTTCTTC. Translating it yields CASSLWQTSASNNEQFF.

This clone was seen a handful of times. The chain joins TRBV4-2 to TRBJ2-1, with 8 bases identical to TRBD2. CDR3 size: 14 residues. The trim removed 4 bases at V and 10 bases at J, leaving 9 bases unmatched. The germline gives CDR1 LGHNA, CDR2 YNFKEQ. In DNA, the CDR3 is TGTGCCAGCAGCCTCCAGCCGGGAGGGGAAGAGCAGTTCTTC. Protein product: CASSLQPGGEEQFF.

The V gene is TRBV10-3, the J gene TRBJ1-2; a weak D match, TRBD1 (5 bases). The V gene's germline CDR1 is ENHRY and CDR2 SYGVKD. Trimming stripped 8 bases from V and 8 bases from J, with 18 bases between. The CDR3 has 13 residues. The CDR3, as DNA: TGTGCCATCCCTGAGGGGAGGGGCTTCGGCTACACCTTC. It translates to CAIPEGRGFGYTF.

CDR3: CASSTDGGRAGTQYF. In nucleotides, the CDR3 is TGTGCCAGCTCAACCGACGGAGGTCGGGCGGGGACCCAGTACTTC. The chain uses TRBV18 and TRBJ2-5; TRBD2 might be the D (5 bases). With 5 bases removed from V and 7 bases from J, the gap between germline ends came to 20 bases. Germline-derived CDR1 and CDR2 are KGHSH and LQKENI. The CDR3 has 15 residues.

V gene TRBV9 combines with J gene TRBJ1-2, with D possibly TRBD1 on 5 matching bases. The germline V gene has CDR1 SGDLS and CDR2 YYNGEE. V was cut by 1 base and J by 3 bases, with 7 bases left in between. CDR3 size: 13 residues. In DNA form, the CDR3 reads TGTGCCAGCAGCGTAACGACAGACTATGGCTACACCTTC. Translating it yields CASSVTTDYGYTF.